This T cell receptor beta chain derives from a study of blood T cell repertoires in COVID-19 (dated by TCRdb to between 2020 and 2021). Looking at the study overall: Samples from collaborators originated in the United States, Italy and Spain and spanned both the acute and convalescent phases of COVID-19. The material from the prospective study consisted of cDNA or gDNA derived from T cells, B-cell-depleted T cells, or PBMCs. Deeply sampled blood TCRbeta repertoires from subjects exposed to, actively infected with, or recovered from COVID-19 were included in the dataset. The repertoires were released in a freely available public database intended as a resource for research on the immune response to SARS-CoV-2. Samples were obtained from the ongoing ImmuneRACE study (first 160 participants) and from 1,200 or so subjects provided by 6 global collaborators. A de-identified subject ID, COVID-19 status, age in years and sex were almost always included in the sample metadata. HLA class I and class II types, where available, came from metadata supplied by the sample provider rather than from assay-based typing.

Participants in the prospective study were enrolled through a virtual design, were aged about 18 to 100 years, and lived in 24 United States geographic areas. To assign participants to cohorts, the prospective study relied on clinical history that participants themselves reported in a screening survey and a study questionnaire. Recovered participants in ImmuneRACE Cohort 3 were defined by two consecutive negative NP/OP PCR tests, clearance by a healthcare professional, or resolution of symptoms. Each participant in the prospective study had whole blood, serum and a nasopharyngeal or oropharyngeal swab collected by mobile phlebotomists. Additional blood draws and questionnaires over an approximately 2-month period could optionally be provided by prospective study participants. Blood samples from the prospective study were shipped frozen or at room temperature prior to DNA extraction. Note on this clone: The clone's antigen remains unknown. No clone much larger than this one lies a single base away; base qualities are absent.

The immunoSEQ Assay, a bias-controlled multiplex PCR, was used to amplify TCRbeta CDR3 regions from genomic DNA. In the original analysis: The number of nucleated cells in each sample was estimated by amplification of reference gene primers within the assay. To quantify the absolute abundance of each unique TCRbeta CDR3 rearrangement, sequence reads were collapsed and filtered. Productive Simpson clonality was computed per sample as the square root of Simpson's diversity index over productive rearrangements. The immuneACCESS repertoire file appears here via TCRdb, limited to in-frame rearrangements. These files lack a portion of the clones; in checked studies, under half of the deficit traces to unresolved V genes, and the cause of the others is not known. The D gene and trimming were derived from the DNA, and the V and J assignments and clone size from that table. For this sample the table gives roughly 340,000 clones, of which 85% to 90% were detected only once. Around 1% of the sample is taken by the ten largest.

Overall study outcomes, separate from this receptor: The quantity of clinical and demographic metadata differed by source and by participant and was supplied without curation.

The sample was PBMCs or T cells enriched from blood (not recorded which). This TCR was recovered from a young man who had recovered from COVID-19.

The DNA sequence follows: TGTGCCAGCAGTTACGGGGGACAGGTTTATGGCTACACCTTC. The encoded protein is CASSYGGQVYGYTF. The rearrangement combines TRBV6-5 with TRBJ1-2; 8 nucleotides in the junction match TRBD1. From the germline V gene, CDR1 is MNHEY and CDR2 is SVGAGI. Trimming accounts for 2 bases at V and 5 bases at J, while the number of junction bases matched to no gene is 4. Counted from cysteine to phenylalanine, this CDR3 has 14 amino acids. CDR3 DNA is the only sequence kept; it has 42 bases, read in frame from the first base.